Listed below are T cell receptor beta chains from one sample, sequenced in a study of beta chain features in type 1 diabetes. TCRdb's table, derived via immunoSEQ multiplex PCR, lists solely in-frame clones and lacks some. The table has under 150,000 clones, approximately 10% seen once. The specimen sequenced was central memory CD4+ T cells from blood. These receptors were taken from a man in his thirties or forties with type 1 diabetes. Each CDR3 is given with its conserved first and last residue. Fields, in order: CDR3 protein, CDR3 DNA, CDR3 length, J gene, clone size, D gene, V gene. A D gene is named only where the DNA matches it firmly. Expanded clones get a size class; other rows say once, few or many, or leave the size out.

CASSLGIGEETQYF TGTGCCAGCAGCTTGGGGATAGGAGAAGAGACCCAGTACTTC 14 TRBJ2-5 . . TRBV5-4
CASSVGGQLYEQYF TGTGCCAGCAGTGTCGGCGGACAGCTATACGAGCAGTACTTC 14 TRBJ2-7 . . TRBV6-1
CAWNPGSETQYF TGTGCCTGGAACCCGGGGTCAGAGACCCAGTACTTC 12 TRBJ2-5 few . TRBV30
CSAAGEGNEQFF TGCAGCGCTGCAGGGGAGGGCAATGAGCAGTTCTTC 12 TRBJ2-1 few . TRBV29-1
CASSLAGGVSNYGYTF TGTGCCAGCAGCTTGGCCGGGGGAGTCTCTAACTATGGCTACACCTTC 16 TRBJ1-2 few . TRBV5-4
CASSQGRTSGGDEQFF TGTGCCAGCAGCCAAGGGAGGACTAGCGGGGGCGATGAGCAGTTCTTC 16 TRBJ2-1 few TRBD2 TRBV4-2
CASSRSLDREGYTF TGTGCCAGTAGTCGATCGTTGGACAGGGAAGGCTACACCTTC 14 TRBJ1-2 few TRBD1 TRBV19
CSVGQGGVKLFF TGCAGCGTCGGACAGGGGGGGGTAAAACTGTTTTTT 12 TRBJ1-4 . TRBD1 TRBV29-1
CASSQVQGSEDGYTF TGCGCCAGCAGCCAAGTACAGGGATCGGAAGATGGCTACACCTTC 15 TRBJ1-2 few . TRBV4-1
CASSLGGGNYNEQFF TGCGCCAGCAGCTTGGGCGGGGGGAACTACAATGAGCAGTTCTTC 15 TRBJ2-1 few TRBD2 TRBV5-1
CASTLGGGSRETQYF TGTGCCAGCACCTTAGGCGGGGGGTCCAGGGAGACCCAGTACTTC 15 TRBJ2-5 many TRBD2 TRBV9
CASSDAPSTDTQYF TGTGCCAGCAGTGATGCGCCTAGCACAGATACGCAGTATTTT 14 TRBJ2-3 . . TRBV6-5
CASSSGTAQETQYF TGTGCCAGCAGCTCCGGGACAGCGCAAGAGACCCAGTACTTC 14 TRBJ2-5 few TRBD1 TRBV7-2
CASGSAEAYEQYF TGTGCTAGTGGTTCCGCGGAGGCCTACGAGCAGTACTTC 13 TRBJ2-7 few . TRBV12-5
CASSLGQSTGELFF TGTGCCAGCAGCTTAGGACAATCCACCGGGGAGCTGTTTTTT 14 TRBJ2-2 few . TRBV7-2
CASSAGQGFTDTQYF TGTGCCAGCAGTGCGGGACAGGGGTTTACAGATACGCAGTATTTT 15 TRBJ2-3 few TRBD1 TRBV28
CASSEAGLSTDTQYF TGTGCCAGCAGCGAGGCGGGGCTCAGCACAGATACGCAGTATTTT 15 TRBJ2-3 . . TRBV9
CASSLGGSNNEQFF TGTGCCAGCAGCTTAGGCGGTAGCAACAATGAGCAGTTCTTC 14 TRBJ2-1 many . TRBV11-3
CASTIYRGPEAFF TGTGCCAGCACCATCTACAGGGGACCTGAAGCTTTCTTT 13 TRBJ1-1 . TRBD1 TRBV5-6
CASSPPNSQETQYF TGTGCCAGCTCTCCCCCAAACAGCCAAGAGACCCAGTACTTC 14 TRBJ2-5 few . TRBV18
CASSVDVGSLDTQYF TGTGCCAGCAGCGTAGACGTGGGGAGCCTAGATACGCAGTATTTT 15 TRBJ2-3 . . TRBV9
CASSPSSARNYGYTF TGTGCCAGCTCACCATCTTCCGCCAGAAACTATGGCTACACCTTC 15 TRBJ1-2 few . TRBV18
CASSLVPGAGANVLTF TGTGCCAGCAGCCTCGTCCCAGGGGCTGGGGCCAACGTCCTGACTTTC 16 TRBJ2-6 few . TRBV5-6
CASSVSGQGHGYTF TGTGCCAGCAGCGTATCGGGACAGGGCCATGGCTACACCTTC 14 TRBJ1-2 many TRBD1 TRBV9
CASSLGGVEETQYF TGCGCCAGCAGCTTGGGCGGGGTAGAAGAGACCCAGTACTTC 14 TRBJ2-5 few . TRBV5-1
CASSRDGNTGELFF TGTGCCAGCAGCCGAGATGGGAACACCGGGGAGCTGTTTTTT 14 TRBJ2-2 . . TRBV5-4
CASSWTPNQPQHF TGTGCCAGCAGTTGGACACCCAATCAGCCCCAGCATTTT 13 TRBJ1-5 few . TRBV6-5